Listed here is a single T cell receptor beta chain. The antigen is undetermined. The sample originates from a study of cytomegalovirus exposure and HLA in healthy donors. About the research overall: Previous work identified 95 million to 140 million unique TCR beta sequences from about 200 million T cells. Notes on the study in general: When a later analysis was performed, an Asian-associated ancestry cluster reportedly had fewer N-insertions than the approximately 600-donor mean. Some V segments could not be told apart, so they were left out, TRBV6-2 and TRBV6-3 among them.

Germline V gene data show CDR1 as SNHLY and CDR2 as FYNNEI. There are 14 residues in the CDR3. Trimming removed 3 bases from V and 5 bases from J, with 11 bases in between. The PCR contained 60 Vbeta and 13 Jbeta primers. The protocol was immunoSEQ multiplex PCR, while the TCRdb copy is restricted to in-frame clones and leaves out a portion. The sample has 85,000 to 100,000 clones, over 65% seen once. The rearrangement uses TRBV2 and TRBJ1-5; D call uncertain. The TCR comes from a woman aged 55-69 years in good health and CMV-seronegative. The material sequenced was PBMCs. This CDR3 is CASSENNRDQPQHF. The CDR3 nucleotides read TGTGCCAGCAGTGAGAATAACCGAGATCAGCCCCAGCATTTT.